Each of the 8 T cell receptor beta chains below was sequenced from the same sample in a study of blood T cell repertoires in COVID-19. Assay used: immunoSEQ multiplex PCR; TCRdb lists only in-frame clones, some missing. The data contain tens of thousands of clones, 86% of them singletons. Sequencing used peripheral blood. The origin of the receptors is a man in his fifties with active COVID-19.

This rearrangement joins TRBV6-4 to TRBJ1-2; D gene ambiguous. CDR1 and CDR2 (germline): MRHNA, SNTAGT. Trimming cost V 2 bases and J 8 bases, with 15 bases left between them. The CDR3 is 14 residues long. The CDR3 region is CASSDTYISGGYTF. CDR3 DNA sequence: TGTGCCAGCAGTGACACGTACATCTCGGGAGGCTACACCTTC.

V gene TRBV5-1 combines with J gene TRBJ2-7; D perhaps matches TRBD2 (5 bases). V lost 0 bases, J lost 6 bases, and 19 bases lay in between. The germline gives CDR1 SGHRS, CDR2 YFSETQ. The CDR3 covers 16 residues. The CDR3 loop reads CASSLETIITPGEQYF. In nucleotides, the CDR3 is TGCGCCAGCAGCTTGGAGACTATCATAACCCCCGGCGAGCAGTACTTC.

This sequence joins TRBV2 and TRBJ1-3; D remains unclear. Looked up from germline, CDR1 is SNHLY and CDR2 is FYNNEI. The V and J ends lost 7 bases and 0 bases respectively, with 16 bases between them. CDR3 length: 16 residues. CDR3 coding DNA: TGTGCCAGCACTCTGACACCCTCCTTCTCTGGAAACACCATATATTTT. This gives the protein CASTLTPSFSGNTIYF.

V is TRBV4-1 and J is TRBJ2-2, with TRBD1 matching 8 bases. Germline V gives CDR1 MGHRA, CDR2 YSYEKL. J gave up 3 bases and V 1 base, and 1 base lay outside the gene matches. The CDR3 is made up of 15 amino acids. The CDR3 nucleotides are TGCGCCAGCAGCCAAGCGGACAGGGACACCGGGGAGCTGTTTTTT. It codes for CASSQADRDTGELFF.

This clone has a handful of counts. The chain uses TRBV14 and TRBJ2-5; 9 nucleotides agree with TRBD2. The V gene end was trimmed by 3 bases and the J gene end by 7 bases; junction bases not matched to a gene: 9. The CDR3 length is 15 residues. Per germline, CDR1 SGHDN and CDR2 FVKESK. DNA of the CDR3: TGTGCCAGCAGCCAGACTCTAGCGGGGCTCGGGACCCAGTACTTC. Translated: CASSQTLAGLGTQYF. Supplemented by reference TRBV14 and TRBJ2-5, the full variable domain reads EAGVTQFPSHSVIEKGQTVTLRCDPISGHDNLYWYRRVMGKEIKFLLHFVKESKQDESGMPNNRFLAERTGGTYSTLKVQPAELEDSGVYFCASSQTLAGLGTQYFGPGTRLLVL.

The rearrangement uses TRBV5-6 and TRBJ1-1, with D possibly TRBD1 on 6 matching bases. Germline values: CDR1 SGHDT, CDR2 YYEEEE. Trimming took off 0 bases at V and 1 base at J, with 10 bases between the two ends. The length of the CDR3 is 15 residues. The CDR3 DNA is TGTGCCAGCAGCTTGGTCGGGACACCGAACACTGAAGCTTTCTTT. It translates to CASSLVGTPNTEAFF.

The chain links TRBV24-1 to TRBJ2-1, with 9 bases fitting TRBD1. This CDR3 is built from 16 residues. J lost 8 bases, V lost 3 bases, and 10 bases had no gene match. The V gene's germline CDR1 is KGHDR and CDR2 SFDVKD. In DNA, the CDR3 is TGTGCCACCAGTGATCCGGCACCGGGACAGGGACATGAGCAGTTCTTC. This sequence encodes CATSDPAPGQGHEQFF.

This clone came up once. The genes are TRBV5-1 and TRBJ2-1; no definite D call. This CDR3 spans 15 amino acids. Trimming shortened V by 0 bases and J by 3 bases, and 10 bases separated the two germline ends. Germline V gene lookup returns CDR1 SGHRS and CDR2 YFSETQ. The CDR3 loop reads CASSLGGTRYNEQFF. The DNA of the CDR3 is TGCGCCAGCAGCTTGGGCGGCACCCGCTACAATGAGCAGTTCTTC.